These 8 T cell receptor beta chains were all obtained from the same sample, sequenced in a study of blood T cell repertoires in COVID-19. Assay used: immunoSEQ multiplex PCR; TCRdb lists only in-frame clones, some missing. The repertoire consists of roughly 110,000 clones, with approximately 88% occurring once and the leading ten covering approximately 5%. Sample: peripheral blood. The origin of the receptors is a man aged 35 to 55 with active or convalescent COVID-19.

V usage is TRBV18 and J usage is TRBJ1-1; D uncertain. V was cut by 8 bases and J by 2 bases, with 12 bases left in between. The CDR3 is 13 amino acids. The germline gives CDR1 KGHSH, CDR2 LQKENI. Here the CDR3 reads CASHSPANTEAFF. The CDR3 DNA is TGTGCCAGCCATAGCCCCGCCAACACTGAAGCTTTCTTT.

This rearrangement joins TRBV5-1 to TRBJ2-5; tentative D call: TRBD2 (5 bases). V lost 7 bases and J lost 3, with 19 bases in between. This CDR3 spans 15 amino acids. Germline V lookup: CDR1 SGHRS, CDR2 YFSETQ. The CDR3 is CASRPGVGREETQYF. CDR3 nucleotide sequence: TGCGCCAGCCGACCCGGAGTTGGGAGAGAAGAGACCCAGTACTTC.

The rearrangement uses TRBV15 and TRBJ1-2; 8 positions agree with TRBD1. This CDR3 has 14 amino acids. Germline values: CDR1 LNHNV, CDR2 YYDKDF (reference sequence). Trimming at V came to 3 bases and at J to 8 bases, leaving 8 bases not matched to a gene. The CDR3 DNA sequence: TGTGCCACCAGCAGGGGCCAGACAGGGGAAGGCTACACCTTC. It encodes CATSRGQTGEGYTF.

The chain employs TRBV28 and TRBJ1-2; TRBD1 agrees at 7 bases. CDR1 is MDHEN, CDR2 SYDVKM, per germline. CDR3 length: 12 amino acids. Unmatched junction bases numbered 5, after V lost 2 bases and J lost 11 bases. The CDR3 loop is CASSLDRARYTF. The DNA for the CDR3 is TGTGCCAGCAGTTTAGACAGGGCCCGTTACACCTTC.

This chain joins TRBV27 and TRBJ1-2; no firm D call. V lost 7 bases and J 2 bases, leaving 11 bases between the germline ends. Germline lookup yields CDR1 MNHEY and CDR2 SMNVEV (reference sequence). The CDR3 runs 13 residues. The CDR3 DNA reads TGTGCCAGCACCCCGGGTCCCAACTATGGCTACACCTTC. Translating it yields CASTPGPNYGYTF.

This clone was detected a few times. The gene calls are TRBV28 and TRBJ1-2; D gene unclear. The CDR3 length is 13 residues. Per the germline V gene, CDR1 is MDHEN and CDR2 is SYDVKM. V lost 5 bases, J lost 3 bases, and 10 bases lay in between. CDR3 DNA: TGTGCCAGCAGTCATAGGCGGGACTATGGCTACACCTTC. This translates into CASSHRRDYGYTF.

The J gene is TRBJ2-5, the V gene TRBV6-2 or TRBV6-3, with D perhaps TRBD2 (5 bases). The germline V gene encodes CDR1 MNHEY and CDR2 SVGEGT. This CDR3 is 15 amino acids long. Trimming removed 3 bases from V and 2 bases from J, with 13 bases in between. CDR3 nucleotide sequence: TGTGCCAGCAGTTATCGCCCAAGGGAGCAAGAGACCCAGTACTTC. Its translation: CASSYRPREQETQYF.

J is TRBJ2-3 and V is TRBV6-5; TRBD1 matches at 7 bases. Per germline, CDR1 MNHEY and CDR2 SVGAGI. The CDR3 has 14 residues. V lost 6 bases and J lost 4; bases outside the gene matches: 7. Here the CDR3 DNA reads TGTGCCAGCAGCACCACAGGGGATGCAGATACGCAGTATTTT. This codes for CASSTTGDADTQYF.